This T cell receptor (beta chain) was documented in a study of cytomegalovirus exposure and HLA in healthy donors. Findings and limits, study-wide: Some V segments could not be told apart, so they were left out, TRBV6-2 and TRBV6-3 among them. The sole available immune exposure information was CMV serostatus. Earlier results showed most TCR beta V segments being productive about 87% or about 30% of the time.

Each donor was nominally healthy when sampled (though unrecorded immune exposures were likely). This clone was seen just once. Its antigen remains unknown. Researchers ran the PCR with 60 Vbeta and 13 Jbeta primers. The method was immunoSEQ multiplex PCR; TCRdb's version includes in-frame clones alone and lacks a portion of them. The data show 100,000 to 150,000 clones, with 70% to 80% seen just once and 1.5% to 2.5% held by the top ten. This CDR3 has 15 amino acids. The germline CDR1 and CDR2 sequences are SGHTA and FQGNSA. With 6 bases removed from V and 6 bases from J, the gap between germline ends came to 21 bases.

The chain uses TRBV7-2 and TRBJ2-7, with TRBD2 as a possible D gene (7 bases). This sequence originates from a man aged 18 to 30 in good health and CMV-seronegative. The specimen was PBMCs. The CDR3 protein is CASRLWGGRVSEQYF. As DNA, the CDR3 is TGTGCCAGCAGGTTGTGGGGGGGGCGGGTCTCCGAGCAGTACTTC.